A selection of T cell receptor beta chains follows, all from one sample in a study of blood T cell repertoires in COVID-19. Assay used: immunoSEQ multiplex PCR; TCRdb lists only in-frame clones, some missing. The sample carries around 290,000 clones, around 86% recorded once. The sample consisted of PBMCs or T cells enriched from blood (not recorded which). Receptor source: a woman aged 40 to 55 who had recovered from COVID-19. Each CDR3 is given with its conserved first and last residue. The D gene is left open where the match is weak. The size field is filled for only some rows; it gives once, few, many or a size class.

J gene: TRBJ1-5
V gene: TRBV29-1
D gene: TRBD1
clone size: NA
CDR3 protein: CSASDRGGQPQHF
CDR3 DNA: TGCAGCGCGTCGGACAGGGGAGGCCAGCCCCAGCATTTT

J gene: TRBJ1-5
V gene: TRBV29-1
D gene: NA
clone size: NA
CDR3 protein: CSVGEGPQPQHF
CDR3 DNA: TGCAGCGTTGGGGAGGGACCCCAGCCCCAGCATTTT

J gene: TRBJ2-3
V gene: TRBV6-1
D gene: TRBD1
clone size: NA
CDR3 protein: CASSPTGPTDTQYF
CDR3 DNA: TGTGCCAGCAGTCCGACAGGGCCCACAGATACGCAGTATTTT

J gene: TRBJ1-6
V gene: TRBV21-1
D gene: NA
clone size: NA
CDR3 protein: CASSNEGKLRNSPLHF
CDR3 DNA: TGTGCCAGCAGCAACGAGGGCAAATTGCGGAATTCACCCCTCCACTTT

J gene: TRBJ2-2
V gene: TRBV6-2/TRBV6-3
D gene: TRBD2
clone size: NA
CDR3 protein: CASSPGGGHTGELFF
CDR3 DNA: TGTGCCAGCAGTCCCGGGGGGGGGCACACCGGGGAGCTGTTTTTT

J gene: TRBJ2-3
V gene: TRBV7-2
D gene: NA
clone size: NA
CDR3 protein: CASSSARRDTQYF
CDR3 DNA: TGTGCCAGCAGCTCGGCTAGGAGGGATACGCAGTATTTT

J gene: TRBJ1-1
V gene: TRBV27
D gene: TRBD1
clone size: NA
CDR3 protein: CASSFPTDRGEAFF
CDR3 DNA: TGTGCCAGCAGTTTCCCTACTGACAGGGGAGAAGCTTTCTTT

J gene: TRBJ1-2
V gene: TRBV20-1
D gene: NA
clone size: NA
CDR3 protein: CSATGDYGYTF
CDR3 DNA: TGCAGTGCTACCGGAGATTATGGCTACACCTTC

J gene: TRBJ2-1
V gene: TRBV6-5
D gene: NA
clone size: NA
CDR3 protein: CASSYRSRSSYNEQFF
CDR3 DNA: TGTGCCAGCAGTTACCGTAGCCGGAGCTCCTACAATGAGCAGTTCTTC

J gene: TRBJ2-1
V gene: TRBV24-1
D gene: NA
clone size: NA
CDR3 protein: CATSPAEGMDEQFF
CDR3 DNA: TGTGCCACCAGTCCCGCGGAGGGTATGGATGAGCAGTTCTTC

J gene: TRBJ1-5
V gene: TRBV27
D gene: NA
clone size: NA
CDR3 protein: CASSFQGPQPQHF
CDR3 DNA: TGTGCCAGCAGTTTTCAGGGGCCCCAGCCCCAGCATTTT

J gene: TRBJ1-2
V gene: TRBV4-1
D gene: NA
clone size: NA
CDR3 protein: CASSPQMGRLHGYTF
CDR3 DNA: TGCGCCAGCAGCCCCCAGATGGGGCGCCTTCATGGCTACACCTTC

J gene: TRBJ1-5
V gene: TRBV2
D gene: TRBD1
clone size: NA
CDR3 protein: CASSEFRGPQPQHF
CDR3 DNA: TGTGCCAGCAGTGAATTCAGGGGGCCTCAGCCCCAGCATTTT

J gene: TRBJ2-1
V gene: TRBV6-2/TRBV6-3
D gene: TRBD2
clone size: NA
CDR3 protein: CASSYTSLVAGEGNEQFF
CDR3 DNA: TGTGCCAGCAGTTATACCTCCTTGGTAGCGGGAGAGGGCAATGAGCAGTTCTTC

J gene: TRBJ2-7
V gene: TRBV5-6
D gene: TRBD2
clone size: NA
CDR3 protein: CASSHLAGFGEQYF
CDR3 DNA: TGTGCCAGCAGCCACCTAGCGGGATTCGGCGAGCAGTACTTC

J gene: TRBJ1-2
V gene: TRBV5-1
D gene: NA
clone size: NA
CDR3 protein: CASSFRGHYGYTF
CDR3 DNA: TGCGCCAGCAGCTTCCGGGGTCACTATGGCTACACCTTC

J gene: TRBJ2-1
V gene: TRBV7-3
D gene: TRBD2
clone size: NA
CDR3 protein: CASSPSGLSSYNEQFF
CDR3 DNA: TGTGCCAGCAGCCCTAGCGGCCTTAGCTCCTACAATGAGCAGTTCTTC

J gene: TRBJ1-5
V gene: TRBV27
D gene: NA
clone size: NA
CDR3 protein: CASSLSSQGKNQPQHF
CDR3 DNA: TGTGCCAGCAGTTTATCTTCCCAGGGGAAAAATCAGCCCCAGCATTTT

J gene: TRBJ1-2
V gene: TRBV6-5
D gene: NA
clone size: NA
CDR3 protein: CASKGGAHGYTF
CDR3 DNA: TGTGCCAGCAAAGGAGGCGCGCATGGCTACACCTTC

J gene: TRBJ1-5
V gene: TRBV19
D gene: NA
clone size: NA
CDR3 protein: CASSGGLNQPQHF
CDR3 DNA: TGTGCCAGTAGCGGAGGCTTGAATCAGCCCCAGCATTTT

J gene: TRBJ2-3
V gene: TRBV4-3
D gene: TRBD2
clone size: NA
CDR3 protein: CASSHSLGLERDTQYF
CDR3 DNA: TGCGCCAGCAGCCACAGCCTGGGACTAGAGAGAGATACGCAGTATTTT

J gene: TRBJ2-2
V gene: TRBV2
D gene: NA
clone size: once
CDR3 protein: CASSEFSVGGPGELFF
CDR3 DNA: TGTGCCAGCAGTGAATTCTCGGTGGGAGGCCCCGGGGAGCTGTTTTTT

J gene: TRBJ2-5
V gene: TRBV5-1
D gene: NA
clone size: NA
CDR3 protein: CASSLFRSQETQYF
CDR3 DNA: TGCGCCAGCAGCTTGTTCCGGTCGCAAGAGACCCAGTACTTC

J gene: TRBJ2-1
V gene: TRBV10-3
D gene: NA
clone size: NA
CDR3 protein: CAIKAGSVYSTYNEQFF
CDR3 DNA: TGTGCCATCAAAGCGGGTAGCGTATACTCAACCTACAATGAGCAGTTCTTC

J gene: TRBJ2-2
V gene: TRBV7-3
D gene: TRBD2
clone size: once
CDR3 protein: CASSSASGGATGELFF
CDR3 DNA: TGTGCCAGCAGCTCAGCGAGCGGGGGGGCCACCGGGGAGCTGTTTTTT

J gene: TRBJ1-1
V gene: TRBV19
D gene: TRBD1
clone size: NA
CDR3 protein: CASSSPGQGSGEAFF
CDR3 DNA: TGTGCCAGTAGTAGTCCGGGACAGGGGTCGGGTGAAGCTTTCTTT

J gene: TRBJ2-3
V gene: TRBV5-4
D gene: TRBD1
clone size: NA
CDR3 protein: CASSLGGQGSDTQYF
CDR3 DNA: TGTGCCAGCAGCTTGGGGGGACAGGGGTCCGATACGCAGTATTTT

J gene: TRBJ1-5
V gene: TRBV30
D gene: TRBD1
clone size: NA
CDR3 protein: CAWSTGGASGNQPQHF
CDR3 DNA: TGTGCCTGGAGTACAGGGGGCGCAAGCGGCAATCAGCCCCAGCATTTT

J gene: TRBJ1-2
V gene: TRBV11-2
D gene: TRBD1
clone size: few
CDR3 protein: CASSFVAGGYGYTF
CDR3 DNA: TGTGCCAGCAGCTTCGTGGCAGGGGGATATGGCTACACCTTC

J gene: TRBJ1-2
V gene: TRBV7-9
D gene: NA
clone size: NA
CDR3 protein: CASSLERGTYGYTF
CDR3 DNA: TGTGCCAGCAGCTTAGAAAGGGGGACGTATGGCTACACCTTC

J gene: TRBJ1-5
V gene: TRBV12-3/TRBV12-4
D gene: NA
clone size: NA
CDR3 protein: CASRYGSQPQHF
CDR3 DNA: TGTGCCAGCAGATATGGGAGTCAGCCCCAGCATTTT

J gene: TRBJ1-5
V gene: TRBV6-5
D gene: NA
clone size: NA
CDR3 protein: CASSSGQINQPQHF
CDR3 DNA: TGTGCCAGCAGCTCTGGACAGATCAATCAGCCCCAGCATTTT

J gene: TRBJ1-5
V gene: TRBV6-2/TRBV6-3
D gene: NA
clone size: NA
CDR3 protein: CASSQQGEQPQHF
CDR3 DNA: TGTGCCAGCAGTCAACAGGGAGAACAGCCCCAGCATTTT

J gene: TRBJ1-2
V gene: TRBV7-3
D gene: TRBD1
clone size: NA
CDR3 protein: CASSQPAGQGSNYGYTF
CDR3 DNA: TGTGCCAGCAGTCAACCAGCGGGACAGGGGTCAAACTATGGCTACACCTTC

J gene: TRBJ1-2
V gene: TRBV6-1
D gene: NA
clone size: NA
CDR3 protein: CASSEAERIDGYTF
CDR3 DNA: TGTGCCAGCAGTGAAGCGGAGAGGATCGATGGCTACACCTTC

J gene: TRBJ2-1
V gene: TRBV7-2
D gene: TRBD2
clone size: NA
CDR3 protein: CASSLWASGDNEQFF
CDR3 DNA: TGTGCCAGCAGCTTATGGGCTAGCGGAGACAATGAGCAGTTCTTC

J gene: TRBJ1-2
V gene: TRBV12-3/TRBV12-4
D gene: NA
clone size: NA
CDR3 protein: CASSSRMNGYTF
CDR3 DNA: TGTGCCAGCAGTTCCAGGATGAATGGCTACACCTTC

J gene: TRBJ2-2
V gene: TRBV9
D gene: NA
clone size: NA
CDR3 protein: CASSVVGTTGELFF
CDR3 DNA: TGTGCCAGCAGCGTAGTTGGCACCACCGGGGAGCTGTTTTTT

J gene: TRBJ2-1
V gene: TRBV7-3
D gene: TRBD1
clone size: NA
CDR3 protein: CASSTTGDSYNEQFF
CDR3 DNA: TGTGCCAGCAGCACGACAGGGGATTCCTACAATGAGCAGTTCTTC

J gene: TRBJ2-1
V gene: TRBV25-1
D gene: NA
clone size: NA
CDR3 protein: CASSRTSGFYEQFF
CDR3 DNA: TGTGCCAGCAGCCGCACCTCAGGTTTTTATGAGCAGTTCTTC

J gene: TRBJ2-1
V gene: TRBV19
D gene: NA
clone size: NA
CDR3 protein: CASSTQGGQGEQFF
CDR3 DNA: TGTGCCAGTAGTACACAGGGAGGGCAGGGTGAGCAGTTCTTC

J gene: TRBJ2-7
V gene: TRBV5-1
D gene: TRBD2
clone size: NA
CDR3 protein: CASSPPGTSGYEQYF
CDR3 DNA: TGCGCCAGCAGCCCCCCTGGGACTAGCGGCTACGAGCAGTACTTC

J gene: TRBJ1-5
V gene: TRBV30
D gene: NA
clone size: NA
CDR3 protein: CAWGLGGAQPQHF
CDR3 DNA: TGTGCCTGGGGGCTAGGGGGAGCTCAGCCCCAGCATTTT

J gene: TRBJ1-2
V gene: TRBV27
D gene: TRBD1
clone size: NA
CDR3 protein: CASSPGTGFPKGGYTF
CDR3 DNA: TGTGCCAGCAGTCCTGGGACAGGGTTCCCTAAAGGGGGCTACACCTTC